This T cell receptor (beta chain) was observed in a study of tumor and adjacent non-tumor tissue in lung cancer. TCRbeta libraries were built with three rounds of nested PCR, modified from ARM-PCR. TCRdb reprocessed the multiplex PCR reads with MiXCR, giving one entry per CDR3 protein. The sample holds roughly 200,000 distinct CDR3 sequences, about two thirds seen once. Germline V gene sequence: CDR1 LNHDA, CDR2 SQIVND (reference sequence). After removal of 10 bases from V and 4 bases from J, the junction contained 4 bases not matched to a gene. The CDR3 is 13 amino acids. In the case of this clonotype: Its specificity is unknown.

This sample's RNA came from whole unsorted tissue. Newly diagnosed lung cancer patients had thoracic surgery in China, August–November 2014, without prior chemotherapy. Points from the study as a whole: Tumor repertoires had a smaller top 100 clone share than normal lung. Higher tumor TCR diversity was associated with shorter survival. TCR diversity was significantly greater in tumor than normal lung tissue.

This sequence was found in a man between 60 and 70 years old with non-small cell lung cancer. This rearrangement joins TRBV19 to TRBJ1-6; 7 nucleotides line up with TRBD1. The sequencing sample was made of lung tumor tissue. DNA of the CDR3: TGTGCCACACAGGGGAATTATAATTCACCCCTCCACTTT. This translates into CATQGNYNSPLHF.